This T cell receptor (beta chain) was obtained from a study of cytomegalovirus exposure and HLA in healthy donors. PCR involved 60 Vbeta and 13 Jbeta primers. Assay: immunoSEQ multiplex PCR; the TCRdb copy retains only in-frame clones and omits some. The sample lists about 120,000 clones; roughly three fifths were seen once. The study, taken as a whole, reports: The authors judged a highly shared variant cluster likely a sequencing artifact.

A word on this clone: Its antigen is currently unknown.

Germline V CDR1 and CDR2: SGHRS, YFSETQ. V shed 3 bases and J 6 bases; nucleotides not matched to a gene: 9. The CDR3 length is 15 residues. Sequenced input: PBMCs. The J gene is TRBJ2-7, the V gene TRBV5-1; 10 bases map to TRBD2. The TCR comes from a man in his forties in good health and CMV-seropositive. The CDR3, as DNA: TGCGCCAGCAGCTACCAGAGCGGGGGGGCCTCCGAGCAGTACTTC. This translates into CASSYQSGGASEQYF.